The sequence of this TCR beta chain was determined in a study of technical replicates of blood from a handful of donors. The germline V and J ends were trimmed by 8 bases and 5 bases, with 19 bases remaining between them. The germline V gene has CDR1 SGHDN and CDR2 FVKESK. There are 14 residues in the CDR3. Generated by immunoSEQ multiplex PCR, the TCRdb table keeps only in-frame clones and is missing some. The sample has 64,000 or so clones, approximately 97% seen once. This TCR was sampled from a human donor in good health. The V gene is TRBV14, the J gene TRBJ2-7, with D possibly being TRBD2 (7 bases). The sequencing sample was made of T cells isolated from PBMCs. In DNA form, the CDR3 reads TGTGCCAGCGCCCGAGGGGGGGGCTTCCACGAGCAGTACTTC. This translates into CASARGGGFHEQYF.